This is a list of T cell receptor beta chains from one sample in a study of blood T cell repertoires in COVID-19. TCRdb's table, derived via immunoSEQ multiplex PCR, lists solely in-frame clones and lacks some. This table has a few hundred thousand clones, around 90% appearing once. The sample comprised peripheral blood. All receptors come from a woman aged 40 to 49 who had recovered from COVID-19. The CDR3 runs from the conserved cysteine through the conserved F or W. The D gene is left open where the match is weak. Not every row has a clone size; where given, it reads once, few, many or a size class.

clone_size	v_call	j_call	d_call	cdr3_length	cdr3_nt	cdr3_aa
.	TRBV18	TRBJ2-5	.	14	TGTGCCAGCTCACCAATTGACAGTTCAGAGACCCAGTACTTC	CASSPIDSSETQYF
.	TRBV5-1	TRBJ2-7	TRBD1	16	TGCGCCAGCAGCTTGGGACAGGGCAAGGGCTCGGGCGAGCAGTACTTC	CASSLGQGKGSGEQYF
few	TRBV19	TRBJ2-5	TRBD2	16	TGTGCCAGTAGCCGGACTAGCGGGGGGGGTTTGGAGACCCAGTACTTC	CASSRTSGGGLETQYF
.	TRBV27	TRBJ1-2	TRBD1	16	TGTGCCAGCAGCCCCGGGACAGGGGGCTCCAACTATGGCTACACCTTC	CASSPGTGGSNYGYTF
.	TRBV10-3	TRBJ2-7	.	14	TGTGCCACCGGAACTGGGGCAATCTCCTACGAGCAGTACTTC	CATGTGAISYEQYF
.	TRBV27	TRBJ1-1	TRBD1	15	TGTGCCAGCAGGGACGGGGGACAGCTAGACACTGAAGCTTTCTTT	CASRDGGQLDTEAFF
.	TRBV29-1	TRBJ2-7	TRBD2	15	TGCAGCGTCGGAGGGGGACTAGCGGGAGTCTACGAGCAGTACTTC	CSVGGGLAGVYEQYF
.	TRBV9	TRBJ2-1	TRBD2	17	TGTGCCAGCAGCGAGACCGGGACTAGCGGGAGCCTCAATGAGCAGTTCTTC	CASSETGTSGSLNEQFF
once	TRBV5-6	TRBJ1-5	TRBD1	14	TGTGCCAGCAGCTCGGGACAGATCATGCAGCCCCAGCATTTT	CASSSGQIMQPQHF
.	TRBV7-8	TRBJ2-3	TRBD2	16	TGTGCCAGCAGCCCTGGACTAGCGGCGATCACAGATACGCAGTATTTT	CASSPGLAAITDTQYF
.	TRBV15	TRBJ2-2	.	14	TGTGCCACCAGCAGAGATCGGAACACCGGGGAGCTGTTTTTT	CATSRDRNTGELFF
.	TRBV10-2	TRBJ2-3	TRBD2	15	TGCGCCAGCAGTGAGCGGGGACTATGCACAGATACGCAGTATTTT	CASSERGLCTDTQYF
.	TRBV10-3	TRBJ1-5	.	15	TGTGCCATCAGTGCCATCCAGGGATCAAATCAGCCCCAGCATTTT	CAISAIQGSNQPQHF
.	TRBV27	TRBJ2-1	TRBD2	18	TGTGCCAGCAGTTTATCGCCGACGCCGCTACTAGCGGGGAATGAGCAGTTCTTC	CASSLSPTPLLAGNEQFF
.	TRBV5-1	TRBJ2-7	.	14	TGCGCCAGCAGCTTTGGTAGCGGAGATTACGAGCAGTACTTC	CASSFGSGDYEQYF
once	TRBV7-8	TRBJ2-7	.	12	TGTGCCAGCAGCCAGGCGGTGGGCGAGCAGTACTTC	CASSQAVGEQYF
few	TRBV2	TRBJ2-7	TRBD1	15	TGTGCCAGCAGTGAGGGGACAGGGATCTCCTACGAGCAGTACTTC	CASSEGTGISYEQYF
.	TRBV11-3	TRBJ2-5	TRBD2	17	TGTGCCAGCAGCGTCCGGGGAGCGGGAGGGTTCCAAGAGACCCAGTACTTC	CASSVRGAGGFQETQYF